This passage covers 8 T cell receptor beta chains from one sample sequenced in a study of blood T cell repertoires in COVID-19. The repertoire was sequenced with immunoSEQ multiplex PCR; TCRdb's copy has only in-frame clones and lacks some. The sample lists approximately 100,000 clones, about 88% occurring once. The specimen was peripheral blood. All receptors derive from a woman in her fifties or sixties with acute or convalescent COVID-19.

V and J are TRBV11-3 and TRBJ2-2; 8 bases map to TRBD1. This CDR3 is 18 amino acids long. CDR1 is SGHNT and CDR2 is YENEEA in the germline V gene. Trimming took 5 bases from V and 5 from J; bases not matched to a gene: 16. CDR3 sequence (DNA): TGTGCCAGCAGCCGCGCCCTCGACAGGGGCGTCAAGACCGGGGAGCTGTTTTTT. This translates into CASSRALDRGVKTGELFF.

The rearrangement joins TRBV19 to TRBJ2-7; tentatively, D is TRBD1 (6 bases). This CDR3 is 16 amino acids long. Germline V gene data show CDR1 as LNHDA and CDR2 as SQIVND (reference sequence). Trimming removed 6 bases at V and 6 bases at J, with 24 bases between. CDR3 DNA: TGTGCCAGTAGCCGCCCTCGGGGTACGGGCAGGGGCGAGCAGTACTTC. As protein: CASSRPRGTGRGEQYF.

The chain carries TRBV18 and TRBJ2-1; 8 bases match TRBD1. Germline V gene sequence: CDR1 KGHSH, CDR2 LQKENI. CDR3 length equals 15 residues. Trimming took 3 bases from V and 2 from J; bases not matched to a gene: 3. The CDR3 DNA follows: TGTGCCAGCTCACCCCAGGACAGGGCCTACAATGAGCAGTTCTTC. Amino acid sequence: CASSPQDRAYNEQFF.

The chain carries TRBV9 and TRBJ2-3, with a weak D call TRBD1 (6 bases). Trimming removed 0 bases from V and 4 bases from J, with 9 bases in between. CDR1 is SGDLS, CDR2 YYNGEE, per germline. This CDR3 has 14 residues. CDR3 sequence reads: CASSVVGGPDTQYF. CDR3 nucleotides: TGTGCCAGCAGCGTAGTAGGGGGACCAGATACGCAGTATTTT.

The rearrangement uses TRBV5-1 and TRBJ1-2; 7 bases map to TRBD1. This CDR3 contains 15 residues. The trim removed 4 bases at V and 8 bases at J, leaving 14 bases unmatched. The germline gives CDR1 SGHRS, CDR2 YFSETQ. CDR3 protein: CASSPRTGTSRGYTF. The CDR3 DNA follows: TGCGCCAGCAGCCCGAGGACAGGAACATCGCGCGGCTACACCTTC.

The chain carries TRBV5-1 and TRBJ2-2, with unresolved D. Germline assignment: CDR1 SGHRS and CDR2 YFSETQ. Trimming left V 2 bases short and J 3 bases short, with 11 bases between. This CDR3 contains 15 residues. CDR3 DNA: TGCGCCAGCAGCTTAAGGCTAGGTTACACCGGGGAGCTGTTTTTT. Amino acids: CASSLRLGYTGELFF.

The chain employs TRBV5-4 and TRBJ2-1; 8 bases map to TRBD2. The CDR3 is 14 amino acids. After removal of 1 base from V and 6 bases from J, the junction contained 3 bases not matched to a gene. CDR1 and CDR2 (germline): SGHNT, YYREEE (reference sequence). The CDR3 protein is CASSLYGGVNEQFF. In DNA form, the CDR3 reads TGTGCCAGCAGCTTGTACGGGGGGGTCAATGAGCAGTTCTTC. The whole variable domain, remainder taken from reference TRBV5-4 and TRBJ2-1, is ETGVTQSPTHLIKTRGQQVTLRCSSQSGHNTVSWYQQALGQGPQFIFQYYREEENGRGNFPPRFSGLQFPNYSSELNVNALELDDSALYLCASSLYGGVNEQFFGPGTRLTVL.

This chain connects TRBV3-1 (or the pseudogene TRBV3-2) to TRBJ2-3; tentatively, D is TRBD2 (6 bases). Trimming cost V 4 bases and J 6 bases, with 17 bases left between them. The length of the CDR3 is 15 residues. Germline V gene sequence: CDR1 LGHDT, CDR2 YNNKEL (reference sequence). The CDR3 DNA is TGTGCCAGCAGCCCGTACCGACTAGTAGGCGATACGCAGTATTTT. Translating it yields CASSPYRLVGDTQYF.